The 26 T cell receptor beta chains given below trace back to one sample, sequenced in a study of blood T cells in healthy people across ages. Combining a sample-barcoded 5' primer with a J-beta primer mix, a second PCR ran for roughly 6 to 12 cycles. TCRdb analysed the 5' RACE reads with MiXCR anew, one entry per CDR3 protein. The sample has about 1.8 million distinct CDR3 sequences; just under 50% are singletons. Sequencing used blood. The receptors shown here come from a woman aged 40 to 50 in good health.

The table lists this clonotype with a few counts. The chain carries TRBV20-1 and TRBJ2-3; 7 bases line up with TRBD2. V dropped 3 bases and J dropped 2; count of bases not matched to a gene: 11. The CDR3 length is 16 residues. The germline CDR1 and CDR2 sequences are DFQATT and SNEGSKA (reference sequence). In DNA form, the CDR3 reads TGCAGTGCTAGGGGCGGGGGACTTCGGATCACAGATACGCAGTATTTT. It yields the protein CSARGGGLRITDTQYF.

The chain links TRBV4-2 to TRBJ1-6, with D possibly matching TRBD1 (5 bases). Germline CDR1 is LGHNA and CDR2 is YNFKEQ. V was shortened by 4 bases and J by 5 bases, with 12 bases between the two germline ends. This CDR3 spans 15 amino acids. The CDR3 region is CASSPLTVDNSPLHF. The CDR3 bases are TGTGCCAGCAGCCCTCTGACAGTTGATAATTCACCCCTCCACTTT.

The CDR3 sequence: CASSLIGSNYGYTF. CDR3 coding DNA: TGTGCCAGCAGTTTGATAGGTTCTAACTATGGCTACACCTTC. The V and J genes are TRBV28 and TRBJ1-2; D remains unclear. Looked up from germline, CDR1 is MDHEN and CDR2 is SYDVKM. The ends were cut back, 3 bases at V and 0 bases at J, with 8 bases in the middle. The CDR3 loop spans 14 amino acids.

The rearrangement uses TRBV6-2 or TRBV6-3 and TRBJ2-5; 8 bases match TRBD1. The CDR3 totals 14 residues. Germline CDR1 is MNHEY and CDR2 is SVGEGT. Trimming removed 6 bases from V and 2 bases from J; junction bases left unmatched: 5. The CDR3 reads CASRRTGWQETQYF. DNA for the CDR3: TGTGCCAGCAGGAGGACAGGGTGGCAAGAGACCCAGTACTTC.

The rearrangement links TRBV6-1 to TRBJ2-3, with 9 bases lining up with TRBD1. The CDR3 covers 19 residues. The junction had 16 bases not matched to a gene; V was cut back by 4 bases and J by 2 bases. Looked up from germline, CDR1 is MNHNS and CDR2 is SASEGT. CDR3 sequence (DNA): TGTGCCAGCAGTGGGTACTTAAACCCGGGACAGGGATTCACAGATACGCAGTATTTT. Translated: CASSGYLNPGQGFTDTQYF.

The chain is built from TRBV7-9 and TRBJ2-2; D not certain. This CDR3 spans 17 amino acids. Germline CDR1 reads SEHNR; CDR2 reads FQNEAQ (reference sequence). V was clipped by 2 bases and J by 2 bases, with 15 bases between them. The CDR3 nucleotides read TGTGCCAGCAGCTTACCACCGGCCCCAATAAACACCGGGGAGCTGTTTTTT. Amino acids: CASSLPPAPINTGELFF.

This sequence joins TRBV20-1 and TRBJ1-2; TRBD1 matches 7 bases. The V gene end was trimmed by 4 bases and the J gene end by 5 bases; junction bases not matched to a gene: 10. The germline gives CDR1 DFQATT, CDR2 SNEGSKA (reference sequence). The CDR3 is 14 residues long. The CDR3, as DNA: TGCAGTGCTATTCCCGGGACAGTAGATTATGGCTACACCTTC. Amino acids: CSAIPGTVDYGYTF.

CDR3 region: CSAPNLRGESKNIQYF. The CDR3 DNA reads as TGCAGTGCCCCCAATCTCAGAGGGGAATCCAAAAACATTCAGTACTTC. The chain joins TRBV20-1 to TRBJ2-4, with D possibly being TRBD1 or TRBD2 (5 bases each). Per the germline V gene, CDR1 is DFQATT and CDR2 is SNEGSKA (reference sequence). V dropped 6 bases and J dropped 2 bases, with 20 bases sitting between them. The CDR3 spans 16 residues.

This chain links TRBV20-1 with TRBJ2-5; perhaps TRBD2 as D (6 bases). Deletions cut 6 bases from V and 13 bases from J, with 30 bases between. This CDR3 comprises 15 residues. CDR1 is DFQATT and CDR2 is SNEGSKA in the germline V gene (reference sequence). CDR3 protein: CSARRPGLGFYERYF. Here the CDR3 DNA reads TGCAGTGCCAGACGGCCGGGACTGGGGTTCTACGAGCGGTACTTC.

CDR3 sequence reads: CASSLAGGGGGANVLTF. In nucleotides, the CDR3 is TGTGCCAGCAGTTTAGCTGGGGGGGGGGGTGGGGCCAACGTCCTGACTTTC. The J gene is TRBJ2-6, the V gene TRBV12-3 or TRBV12-4; TRBD2 aligns across 7 bases. J gave up 3 bases and V 0 bases, and 5 bases lay outside the gene matches. This CDR3 spans 17 amino acids.

There are a few counts of this clonotype. V gene TRBV20-1 combines with J gene TRBJ1-2, with D unresolved. CDR3 length: 12 residues. Per germline, CDR1 DFQATT and CDR2 SNEGSKA (reference sequence). V shed 0 bases and J shed 4 bases, with 6 bases lying between them. The CDR3 loop is CSARDQIYGYTF. The CDR3 coding sequence is TGCAGTGCTAGAGACCAGATCTATGGCTACACCTTC.

This clonotype was found once. The rearrangement uses TRBV25-1 and TRBJ2-5; 9 positions agree with TRBD1. The CDR3 has 15 residues. Trimming cost V 6 bases and J 4 bases; bases outside gene matches: 9. Per the germline V gene, CDR1 is MGHDK and CDR2 is SYGVNS. CDR3 sequence (DNA): TGTGCCAGCAGCGGGCCCGGGACAGGGACAGAGACCCAGTACTTC. This encodes CASSGPGTGTETQYF.

The J gene is TRBJ1-5, the V gene TRBV3-1; D unresolved. Germline V gene sequence: CDR1 LGHDT, CDR2 YNNKEL (reference sequence). Trimming took 0 bases from V and 9 from J, leaving 9 bases between them. This CDR3 has 13 residues. The CDR3 DNA reads as TGTGCCAGCAGCCAAGAGGAGGGCCGGCCCCAGCATTTT. Residues: CASSQEEGRPQHF.

This clonotype has only one observation. This rearrangement joins TRBV6-1 to TRBJ2-5, with 10 bases identical to TRBD2. The end of the DNA is better explained by TRBJ2-7, so the J call may be wrong. CDR3 length equals 15 residues. The germline V gene encodes CDR1 MNHNS and CDR2 SASEGT. The CDR3 DNA is TGTGCCAGCAGTGAAATAAAGCGGGGGGGGTACGAGCAGTACTTC. Its protein is CASSEIKRGGYEQYF.

In this sample, this clonotype turned up a few times. This rearrangement joins TRBV9 to TRBJ2-3; no clear D. The CDR3 sequence is 12 residues long. Trimming pared 10 bases from V and 4 bases from J, leaving 13 bases between. Germline V gene sequence: CDR1 SGDLS, CDR2 YYNGEE. DNA for the CDR3: TGTGCCTCTCAATCGCCCCCAGATACGCAGTATTTT. Its protein product is CASQSPPDTQYF. Combining the CDR3 with reference TRBV9 and TRBJ2-3 gives the whole variable domain DSGVTQTPKHLITATGQRVTLRCSPRSGDLSVYWYQQSLDQGLQFLIQYYNGEERAKGNILERFSAQQFPDLHSELNLSSLELGDSALYFCASQSPPDTQYFGPGTRLTVL.

This clonotype was observed a handful of times. The J gene is TRBJ2-5, the V gene TRBV7-6; 13 nucleotides match TRBD2. Trimming took 5 bases from V and 0 from J; bases not matched to a gene: 6. CDR1 and CDR2 from the germline V gene are SGHVS and FNYEAQ. The CDR3 sequence is 17 residues long. CDR3 loop: CASSQGLAGSNQETQYF. The CDR3, as DNA: TGTGCCAGCAGCCAGGGACTAGCGGGGAGCAACCAAGAGACCCAGTACTTC.

This rearrangement joins TRBV7-9 to TRBJ2-5; TRBD1 matches 9 bases. Germline V lookup: CDR1 SEHNR, CDR2 FQNEAQ (reference sequence). This CDR3 comprises 17 residues. J was trimmed by 0 bases and V by 4 bases; bases with no gene match: 9. The CDR3 bases are TGTGCCAGCAGCTGGGGACAGGGTTTCCGGTACCAAGAGACCCAGTACTTC. Protein: CASSWGQGFRYQETQYF.

This clonotype has just a few counts. The chain links TRBV19 to TRBJ2-3; D not certain. The V gene lost 6 bases and the J gene lost 7 bases, with 8 bases spanning the gap. The CDR3 spans 11 residues. CDR1 LNHDA and CDR2 SQIVND come from the germline V gene (reference sequence). The CDR3 DNA sequence: TGTGCCAGTAGCCCAGGTCATACGCAGTATTTT. Protein sequence: CASSPGHTQYF.

There are a few counts of this clonotype. The chain recombines TRBV7-2 with TRBJ1-2; D is uncertain. Trimming took 2 bases from V and 5 from J, leaving 6 bases between them. The germline V gene has CDR1 SGHTA and CDR2 FQGNSA. This CDR3 is 12 amino acids long. The CDR3 loop is CASSLNVYGYTF. The CDR3 DNA sequence: TGTGCCAGCAGCTTAAACGTGTATGGCTACACCTTC.

For this clonotype: Just one base apart from a much larger clone, this may be a read error. The chain links TRBV7-8 to TRBJ2-3; 7 bases align to TRBD2. The CDR3 is made up of 14 amino acids. V lost 4 bases and J lost 1; bases outside the gene matches: 2. CDR1 and CDR2 from the germline V gene are SGHVS and FQNEAQ. DNA for the CDR3: TGTGCCAGCAGCTCCCGGGAGGGCACAGATACGCAGTATTTT. It encodes CASSSREGTDTQYF.

This clonotype occurred a few times. The chain uses TRBV29-1 and TRBJ2-7, with D tentatively TRBD2 (6 bases). The better agreement between TRBJ2-5 and the DNA end casts doubt on the J call. The CDR3 has 11 amino acids. Germline CDR1 is SQVTM and CDR2 is ANQGSEA. The CDR3 sequence is CSVDTEGTQYF. In nucleotides, the CDR3 is TGCAGCGTGGACACGGAGGGGACCCAGTACTTC.

V gene TRBV7-2 combines with J gene TRBJ2-6, with 7 nucleotides matching TRBD2. CDR1 and CDR2 from the germline V gene are SGHTA and FQGNSA. Unmatched junction bases numbered 6, after V lost 4 bases and J lost 3 bases. The CDR3 has 16 amino acids. CDR3 DNA sequence: TGTGCCAGCAGCTGGGGAGGCGGGGGTGGGGCCAACGTCCTGACTTTC. This encodes CASSWGGGGGANVLTF.

The chain links TRBV6-5 to TRBJ2-6; either TRBD1 or TRBD2 may supply D (5 bases each). This CDR3 spans 18 amino acids. V was cut by 0 bases and J by 0 bases, with 12 bases left in between. Looked up from germline, CDR1 is MNHEY and CDR2 is SVGAGI. CDR3 protein: CASSYSGRDGSGANVLTF. DNA for the CDR3: TGTGCCAGCAGTTACTCAGGCAGGGACGGCTCTGGGGCCAACGTCCTGACTTTC.

This clonotype occurred a few times. This rearrangement joins TRBV7-6 to TRBJ2-1; D is perhaps TRBD2 (6 bases). The CDR3 extends over 17 amino acids. V was pared by 3 bases and J by 4 bases, with 19 bases between. Germline V gene sequence: CDR1 SGHVS, CDR2 FNYEAQ. The CDR3 nucleotides read TGTGCCAGCAGCTTCCTAACGAGGGGACTTACTTACAATGAGCAGTTCTTC. Residues: CASSFLTRGLTYNEQFF.

The chain couples TRBV20-1 to TRBJ1-6; 7 nucleotides line up with TRBD1. This CDR3 is built from 14 residues. Trimming at V came to 6 bases and at J to 5 bases, leaving 7 bases not matched to a gene. Germline V CDR1 and CDR2: DFQATT, SNEGSKA (reference sequence). DNA of the CDR3: TGCAGTGCCTCGACAGGGTTGGATAATTCACCCCTCCACTTT. Translation: CSASTGLDNSPLHF.

This clonotype occurred a few times. The chain carries TRBV11-2 and TRBJ1-2, with unresolved D. V lost 5 bases to trimming and J lost 3 bases, with 13 bases between them. CDR1 is SGHAT and CDR2 is FQNNGV in the germline V gene. The CDR3 spans 14 residues. The CDR3 DNA reads as TGTGCCAGCAGCCGTTTAGGCACCGACTATGGCTACACCTTC. It specifies CASSRLGTDYGYTF.